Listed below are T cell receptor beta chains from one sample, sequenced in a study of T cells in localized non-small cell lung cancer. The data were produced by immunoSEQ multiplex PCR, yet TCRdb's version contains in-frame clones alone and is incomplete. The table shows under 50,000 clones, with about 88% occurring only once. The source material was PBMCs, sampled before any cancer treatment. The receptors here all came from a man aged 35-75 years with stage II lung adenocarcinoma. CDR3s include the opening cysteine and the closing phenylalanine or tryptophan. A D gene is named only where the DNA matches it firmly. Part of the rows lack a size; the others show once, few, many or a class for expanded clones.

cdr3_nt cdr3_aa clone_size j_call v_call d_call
TGTGCCAGCACCTCGGAGGGAGGCTACACCTTC CASTSEGGYTF . TRBJ1-2 TRBV6-6 .
TGTGCCACCGCCTTCCAGGGGGCCAAAAACATTCAGTACTTC CATAFQGAKNIQYF . TRBJ2-4 TRBV15 .
TGTGCCAGCAGGCCTAATGGGCGGCTTAACACCGGGGAGCTGTTTTTT CASRPNGRLNTGELFF few TRBJ2-2 TRBV28 .
TGTGCCAGCAGTTCCGGAACAGGGGCAATTGGGTCACCCCTCCACTTT CASSSGTGAIGSPLHF once TRBJ1-6 TRBV2 TRBD1
TGTGCCAGCAGTTACAGCTTATGGGGGTATGGCTACACCTTC CASSYSLWGYGYTF once TRBJ1-2 TRBV6-6 .
TGCGCCAGCAGCCCGACTCTGGACAGGGGAAGCAATCAGCCCCAGCATTTT CASSPTLDRGSNQPQHF . TRBJ1-5 TRBV4-1 TRBD1
TGTGCCAGCAGTGCTACAGGAGAAACTCGTGAAAAACTGTTTTTT CASSATGETREKLFF . TRBJ1-4 TRBV28 .
TGTGCCAGCAGCTTGGGGGGGCAATATGAGCAGTTCTTC CASSLGGQYEQFF . TRBJ2-1 TRBV5-8 .
TGCGCCAGCAGCCCAAGGGACAGTCGAAGCACAGATACGCAGTATTTT CASSPRDSRSTDTQYF . TRBJ2-3 TRBV5-1 TRBD1
TGTGCCACCAGCAGAGATAGGACAAATAACTATGGCTACACCTTC CATSRDRTNNYGYTF few TRBJ1-2 TRBV15 .
TGTGCCACCAGCAGAGATCGGATACAGTCGCCGACAAGAAACACCATATATTTT CATSRDRIQSPTRNTIYF . TRBJ1-3 TRBV15 .
TGCGCCAGCAGAACACAGGGAGGCACAGATACGCAGTATTTT CASRTQGGTDTQYF . TRBJ2-3 TRBV5-1 .
TGTGCCAGCAGCCAGCCCCTAGGGCGGGGGGAAAATGAGCAGTTCTTC CASSQPLGRGENEQFF once TRBJ2-1 TRBV4-2 TRBD2
TGTGCCAGCAGTGGAGGCAGGGTTGTGATGGAGACCCAGTACTTC CASSGGRVVMETQYF . TRBJ2-5 TRBV6-1 .
TGTGCCATCAGTGAAGGAAGCGGGGGGGGACTCAGGGATGAGCAGTTCTTC CAISEGSGGGLRDEQFF . TRBJ2-1 TRBV10-3 TRBD2
TGTGCCAGCAGCCCTTGGAGGGGGCGGGGTGAGCAGTTCTTC CASSPWRGRGEQFF . TRBJ2-1 TRBV9 .
TGTGCCACCACCCCCCGACAGGGGGCTCAAGAAAAACTGTTTTTT CATTPRQGAQEKLFF . TRBJ1-4 TRBV15 TRBD1
TGTGCCAGCAGCGTAGATCTACAAGAGACCCAGTACTTC CASSVDLQETQYF . TRBJ2-5 TRBV9 .
TGCAGCGTTGAAGAAAGGCACACCGGGGAGCTGTTTTTT CSVEERHTGELFF . TRBJ2-2 TRBV29-1 .
TGCGCCAGCAGCTCCGGGGGGGACAAAAACATTCAGTACTTC CASSSGGDKNIQYF . TRBJ2-4 TRBV5-1 TRBD2
TGTGCCAGCAGCTCTGTAGCGGGGGGGGAGACCCAGTACTTC CASSSVAGGETQYF few TRBJ2-5 TRBV7-6 TRBD2
TGTGCCAGCAGTCCCGCTGGGGGTGGGGAGGAGACCCAGTACTTC CASSPAGGGEETQYF . TRBJ2-5 TRBV28 .
TGTGCCAGCAGCCAAGATTGGAGGGGGGGCAATGAGCAGTTCTTC CASSQDWRGGNEQFF . TRBJ2-1 TRBV14 .
TGTGCCAGCAGTTCTCCCGGACAGAATCTAAGAGACACCATATATTTT CASSSPGQNLRDTIYF . TRBJ1-3 TRBV6-5 .